The rows below give T cell receptor beta chains drawn from one sample of a study of cytotoxic CD8 clonotypes in ibrutinib-treated CLL. The table came from immunoSEQ multiplex PCR; TCRdb's copy has only in-frame clones and leaves some out. The profile shows about 300,000 clones, approximately 76% of them singletons. Sample: PBMCs, taken at disease progression, from a patient treated with ibrutinib. The source is a human donor with chronic lymphocytic leukemia. CDR3s include the opening cysteine and the closing phenylalanine or tryptophan.

J: TRBJ1-2
V: TRBV5-8
length: 14
CDR3: CASRISGGGYGYTF

J: TRBJ1-4
V: TRBV29-1
length: 15
CDR3: CSVEEGRGSNEKLFF

J: TRBJ2-1
V: TRBV5-6
length: 17
CDR3: CASSLTSGGYSYNEQFF

J: TRBJ2-7
V: TRBV7-8
length: 12
CDR3: CASSFGPYEQYF

J: TRBJ1-6
V: TRBV14
length: 18
CDR3: CASSQVAFLGQGIQALHF

J: TRBJ1-2
V: TRBV5-6
length: 16
CDR3: CASSLTGSASVYGYTF

J: TRBJ2-2
V: TRBV2
length: 14
CDR3: CASTTQGLGGELFF

J: TRBJ2-7
V: TRBV5-1
length: 18
CDR3: CASSLEARGVRTGYEQYF

J: TRBJ1-1
V: TRBV29-1
length: 15
CDR3: CSVQPRGQRNTEAFF

J: TRBJ2-5
V: TRBV2
length: 19
CDR3: CASSSEEGLAGGHQETQYF

J: TRBJ2-7
V: TRBV29-1
length: 14
CDR3: CSVEVRGRVYEQYF

J: TRBJ2-1
V: TRBV7-3
length: 14
CDR3: CASSLSSHYNEQFF

J: TRBJ2-7
V: TRBV7-9
length: 12
CDR3: CASSPDPYEQYF